This TCR beta chain was found in a study of T cell responses to AZD1222 COVID-19 vaccine. As for the study in general: Timing groups of about 4 and about 12 weeks for second doses were pooled.

Clones were read by immunoSEQ multiplex PCR, and TCRdb kept only the in-frame ones, dropping some. The sample includes 130,000 or so clones, just over 85% of them seen just once. Worth noting for this clone: Its antigen is undetermined.

Study findings and constraints: At study baseline, merely five or six AZD1222 recipients were seropositive. Spike-specific TCR breadth and depth rose after two AZD1222 doses. Donors in the cohort were predominantly white British and more often female, and clonal diversity was possibly underestimated.

The V segment lost 6 bases and the J segment 1 base; nucleotides outside the gene matches: 5. Germline lookup yields CDR1 LNHDA and CDR2 SQIVND (reference sequence). This CDR3 region has 15 residues. The sample was peripheral blood, taken on day 0 of AZD1222 vaccination. This clonotype was sampled from an adult in good health. The J gene is TRBJ1-5, the V gene TRBV19; 8 bases are a match to TRBD1. As DNA, the CDR3 is TGTGCCAGTAGCGACAGGGGCTTAAGCAATCAGCCCCAGCATTTT. Translation: CASSDRGLSNQPQHF. Supplemented by reference TRBV19 and TRBJ1-5, the full variable domain reads DGGITQSPKYLFRKEGQNVTLSCEQNLNHDAMYWYRQDPGQGLRLIYYSQIVNDFQKGDIAEGYSVSREKKESFPLTVTSAQKNPTAFYLCASSDRGLSNQPQHFGDGTRLSIL.